These 25 T cell receptor beta chains were sequenced from one sample in a study of blood T cell repertoires in COVID-19 (dated by TCRdb to about 2020). Library preparation was by the immunoSEQ multiplex PCR assay. TCRdb mirrors the immuneACCESS table, restricted to in-frame sequences. Some clones are absent from its copies; in checked studies, under half trace to an unresolved V gene, and the reason for the others is unknown. This sample gives over 100,000 clones in total; about 80% of them show up just once. The top ten clonotypes cover 3% to 4.5% of the sample. Sequencing input: peripheral blood. The receptors originated from a woman older than 75 with acute or convalescent COVID-19.

The table lists this clone with a few counts. The J gene is TRBJ2-1, the V gene TRBV5-4, with D perhaps matching TRBD2 (7 bases). This CDR3 region has 16 residues. Trimming removed 5 bases at V and 4 bases at J, with 19 bases between. Germline CDR1 SGHNT, CDR2 YYREEE (reference sequence). The CDR3 here is CASSGGGLAEYNEQFF. The CDR3 DNA reads TGTGCCAGCAGTGGGGGCGGGCTAGCGGAGTACAATGAGCAGTTCTTC.

The V gene is TRBV11-2, the J gene TRBJ2-4; D is possibly TRBD2 (5 bases). This CDR3 has 15 residues. Germline V gives CDR1 SGHAT, CDR2 FQNNGV. V lost 8 bases and J lost 5, with 19 bases in between. The CDR3 region has the DNA TGTGCCAGCGGGAGTACCAGAGGGCGGCAAAACATTCAGTACTTC. This translates into CASGSTRGRQNIQYF.

The chain joins TRBV19 to TRBJ1-6; D is unclear. CDR1 is LNHDA and CDR2 is SQIVND in the germline V gene (reference sequence). The CDR3 consists of 12 residues. The ends were cut back, 9 bases at V and 5 bases at J, with 8 bases in the middle. In DNA, the CDR3 is TGTGCCAGCGGGGAGAATAATTCACCCCTCCACTTT. This encodes CASGENNSPLHF.

J is TRBJ2-1 and V is TRBV7-6; D is perhaps TRBD2 (5 bases). CDR3 length: 13 amino acids. The germline V and J ends were trimmed by 4 bases and 4 bases, with 8 bases remaining between them. CDR1 and CDR2 (germline): SGHVS, FNYEAQ. For the CDR3, the DNA is TGTGCCAGCAGCTCGGACTGGTACAATGAGCAGTTCTTC. Protein product: CASSSDWYNEQFF.

This clone has more than one count but fewer than ten. This chain joins TRBV11-2 and TRBJ1-2; TRBD1 might be the D (5 bases). Germline loops: CDR1 SGHAT, CDR2 FQNNGV. The CDR3 sequence is 15 residues long. V was cut by 4 bases and J by 6 bases, with 18 bases left in between. This chain's CDR3 is CASSSLWRGQDGYTF. The CDR3 nucleotides read TGTGCCAGCAGCTCTCTGTGGAGGGGTCAGGATGGCTACACCTTC.

This chain links TRBV3-1 (or the pseudogene TRBV3-2) with TRBJ1-2; no clear D gene. Germline V gene data show CDR1 as LGHDT and CDR2 as YNNKEL (reference sequence). V was trimmed by 0 bases and J by 8 bases, leaving 13 bases between them. The CDR3 spans 14 residues. The CDR3 loop is CASSQELLFRGYTF. CDR3 DNA sequence: TGTGCCAGCAGCCAAGAGTTACTTTTTCGGGGCTACACCTTC.

This chain joins TRBV5-1 and TRBJ2-5, with TRBD1 matching 9 bases. The CDR3 length is 14 residues. Trimming removed 4 bases from V and 3 bases from J; junction bases left unmatched: 4. CDR1 is SGHRS, CDR2 YFSETQ, per germline. The DNA for the CDR3 is TGCGCCAGCAGCAGGACAGGGGAGGAAGAGACCCAGTACTTC. This gives the protein CASSRTGEEETQYF.

This clone came up a few times. The V gene is TRBV5-1, the J gene TRBJ2-3; D is undetermined. This CDR3 spans 13 amino acids. V lost 6 bases, J lost 2 bases, and 10 bases lay in between. The germline gives CDR1 SGHRS, CDR2 YFSETQ. CDR3: CASTTTNTDTQYF. Written as DNA, the CDR3 is TGCGCCAGCACAACAACTAACACAGATACGCAGTATTTT.

The V call is TRBV10-3, the J call TRBJ1-1, with a weak D call TRBD1 (6 bases). The germline V and J ends were trimmed by 10 bases and 1 base, with 13 bases remaining between them. This CDR3 spans 13 amino acids. CDR1 is ENHRY and CDR2 is SYGVKD in the germline V gene. In DNA, the CDR3 is TGTGCCACCAGAGGGACACAGAACACTGAAGCTTTCTTT. It yields the protein CATRGTQNTEAFF.

The chain uses TRBV11-2 and TRBJ2-5, with TRBD1 as a possible D gene (5 bases). Germline CDR1 reads SGHAT; CDR2 reads FQNNGV. Trimming removed 3 bases at V and 1 base at J, with 9 bases between. The CDR3 totals 14 residues. Here the CDR3 DNA reads TGTGCCAGCAGCTTTTCTACAGGCCAAGAGACCCAGTACTTC. Protein: CASSFSTGQETQYF.

V is TRBV10-3 and J is TRBJ1-5; 11 bases fit TRBD1. The V and J ends lost 6 bases and 6 bases, in that order; junction bases with no gene match: 7. Germline V CDR1 and CDR2: ENHRY, SYGVKD. CDR3 size: 15 residues. The CDR3 DNA is TGTGCCATCAGCGGGACAGGGGGAGAGGGTCAGCCCCAGCATTTT. The encoded protein is CAISGTGGEGQPQHF.

V is TRBV4-3 and J is TRBJ1-4; D might be TRBD1 (6 bases). The CDR3 is made up of 15 amino acids. Trimming removed 0 bases at V and 8 bases at J, with 13 bases between. Germline V gene sequence: CDR1 LGHNA, CDR2 YSLEER. CDR3 protein: CASSQERWGGEKLFF. The CDR3 DNA sequence: TGCGCCAGCAGCCAAGAGAGATGGGGGGGCGAAAAACTGTTTTTT.

The rearrangement joins TRBV4-2 to TRBJ2-3; no reliable D call. From germline, CDR1 is LGHNA and CDR2 YNFKEQ. CDR3 length equals 14 residues. V lost 0 bases, J lost 1 base, and 5 bases lay in between. Here the CDR3 reads CASSQDLGTDTQYF. The DNA for the CDR3 is TGTGCCAGCAGCCAAGATCTTGGCACAGATACGCAGTATTTT.

This clone was seen just once. The genes are TRBV15 and TRBJ1-3; 8 nucleotides line up with TRBD1. The germline V gene has CDR1 LNHNV and CDR2 YYDKDF (reference sequence). With V trimmed by 3 bases and J by 3 bases, 4 bases remained unmatched. The CDR3 is made up of 15 amino acids. The CDR3 is CATSRDRAIGNTIYF. The CDR3 nucleotides read TGTGCCACCAGCAGGGACAGGGCAATTGGAAACACCATATATTTT.

The rearrangement links TRBV9 to TRBJ1-2; possible D gene TRBD1, 6 bases. The V end was cut by 0 bases, the J end by 8 bases, with 14 bases between. Germline lookup yields CDR1 SGDLS and CDR2 YYNGEE. The CDR3 totals 14 residues. CDR3 residues: CASSVAGGHRGYTF. In nucleotides, the CDR3 is TGTGCCAGCAGCGTAGCGGGGGGGCATAGGGGCTACACCTTC.

CDR3 in amino acids: CASSLRQGARAGELFF. CDR3 nucleotide sequence: TGCGCCAGCAGCCTTCGACAGGGGGCGCGTGCCGGGGAGCTGTTTTTT. The rearrangement uses TRBV4-3 and TRBJ2-2; the match to TRBD1 covers 10 bases. With V trimmed by 4 bases and J by 6 bases, 8 bases remained unmatched. Per germline, CDR1 LGHNA and CDR2 YSLEER. The CDR3 contains 16 residues.

The chain combines TRBV6-2 or TRBV6-3 with TRBJ1-2; D might be TRBD1 (5 bases). This CDR3 is 13 amino acids long. With 2 bases removed from V and 4 bases from J, the gap between germline ends came to 8 bases. The germline V gene encodes CDR1 MNHEY and CDR2 SVGEGT. CDR3 loop: CASSYDSSYGYTF. DNA of the CDR3: TGTGCCAGCAGTTACGACAGCTCCTATGGCTACACCTTC.

The chain's CDR3 is CASSPGQVIYEQYF. In nucleotides, the CDR3 is TGTGCCAGCTCGCCCGGACAGGTTATCTACGAGCAGTACTTC. The chain carries TRBV18 and TRBJ2-7; 7 bases line up with TRBD1. Germline CDR1 is KGHSH and CDR2 is LQKENI. CDR3 size: 14 residues. V gave up 6 bases and J gave up 3 bases; unmatched junction bases: 8.

V usage is TRBV7-2 and J usage is TRBJ2-5; 8 nucleotides agree with TRBD1. Germline V gene sequence: CDR1 SGHTA, CDR2 FQGNSA. Germline trimming cut 1 base from V and 3 bases from J; bases unmatched to any gene: 4. CDR3 size: 15 residues. In DNA form, the CDR3 reads TGTGCCAGCAGCTTAGACAGGGGGGCCGAAGAGACCCAGTACTTC. It codes for CASSLDRGAEETQYF.

The chain links TRBV19 to TRBJ2-7; TRBD2 is a possible D gene (5 bases). The CDR3 is 15 amino acids. Looked up from germline, CDR1 is LNHDA and CDR2 is SQIVND (reference sequence). Trimming removed 5 bases at V and 1 base at J, with 15 bases between. The CDR3 loop is CASSPSLMLSYEQYF. Written as DNA, the CDR3 is TGTGCCAGTAGTCCTAGCTTGATGCTGTCCTACGAGCAGTACTTC.

This sequence joins TRBV3-1 (or the pseudogene TRBV3-2) and TRBJ1-4; D gene ambiguous. This CDR3 has 15 residues. From germline, CDR1 is LGHDT and CDR2 YNNKEL (reference sequence). V shed 1 base and J shed 5 bases, with 11 bases lying between them. DNA for the CDR3: TGTGCCAGCAGCCAAGTATCGGCGGCAAATGAAAAACTGTTTTTT. Translated: CASSQVSAANEKLFF.

The J gene is TRBJ2-1, the V gene TRBV5-1; 8 bases agree with TRBD1. CDR1 and CDR2 from the germline V gene are SGHRS and YFSETQ. This CDR3 is built from 15 residues. The ends lost 0 bases at V and 5 bases at J; junction bases unmatched: 4. The CDR3 sequence is CASSLAQGAHNEQFF. CDR3 bases: TGCGCCAGCAGCTTGGCGCAGGGGGCTCACAATGAGCAGTTCTTC. Together with reference TRBV5-1 and TRBJ2-1, the CDR3 gives the full variable domain: KAGVTQTPRYLIKTRGQQVTLSCSPISGHRSVSWYQQTPGQGLQFLFEYFSETQRNKGNFPGRFSGRQFSNSRSEMNVSTLELGDSALYLCASSLAQGAHNEQFFGPGTRLTVL.

The chain employs TRBV4-2 and TRBJ2-7, with 12 bases lining up with TRBD1. The CDR3 is 15 amino acids. CDR1 is LGHNA, CDR2 YNFKEQ, per germline. Trimming took 1 base from V and 7 from J; bases not matched to a gene: 5. CDR3 DNA: TGTGCCAGCAGCCAAGGGGGACAGGGGGCGTCTGAGCAGTACTTC. Translating gives CASSQGGQGASEQYF.

V is TRBV2 and J is TRBJ2-1; tentatively, D is TRBD2 (6 bases). This CDR3 spans 15 amino acids. Germline assignment: CDR1 SNHLY and CDR2 FYNNEI. V was shortened by 6 bases and J by 0 bases, with 12 bases between the two germline ends. CDR3 in amino acids: CASRRSGDSYNEQFF. The CDR3 coding sequence is TGTGCCAGCAGACGTAGCGGAGACTCCTACAATGAGCAGTTCTTC.

The genes are TRBV19 and TRBJ2-7; a possible D gene is TRBD2 (6 bases). The germline V gene has CDR1 LNHDA and CDR2 SQIVND (reference sequence). The CDR3 is 16 amino acids. Trimming shortened V by 3 bases and J by 3 bases, and 18 bases separated the two germline ends. DNA of the CDR3: TGTGCCAGTAGTATCGGGGGTAGGGGCGCCGACTACGAGCAGTACTTC. This sequence encodes CASSIGGRGADYEQYF. The variable domain in full, with the rest retrieved from reference TRBV19 and TRBJ2-7, is DGGITQSPKYLFRKEGQNVTLSCEQNLNHDAMYWYRQDPGQGLRLIYYSQIVNDFQKGDIAEGYSVSREKKESFPLTVTSAQKNPTAFYLCASSIGGRGADYEQYFGPGTRLTVT.